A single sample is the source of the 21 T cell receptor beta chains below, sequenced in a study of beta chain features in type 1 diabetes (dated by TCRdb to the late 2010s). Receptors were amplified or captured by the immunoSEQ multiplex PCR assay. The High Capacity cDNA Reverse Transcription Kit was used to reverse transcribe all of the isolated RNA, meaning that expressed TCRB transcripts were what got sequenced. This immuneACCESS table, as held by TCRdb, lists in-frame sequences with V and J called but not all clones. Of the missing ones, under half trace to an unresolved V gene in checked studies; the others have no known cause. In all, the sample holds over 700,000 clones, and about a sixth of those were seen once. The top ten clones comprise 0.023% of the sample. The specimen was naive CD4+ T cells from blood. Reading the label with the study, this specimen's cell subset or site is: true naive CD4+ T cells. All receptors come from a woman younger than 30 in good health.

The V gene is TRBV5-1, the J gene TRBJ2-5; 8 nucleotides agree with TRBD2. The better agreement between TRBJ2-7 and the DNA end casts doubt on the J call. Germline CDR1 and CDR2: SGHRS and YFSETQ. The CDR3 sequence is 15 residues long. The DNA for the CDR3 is TGCGCCAGCAGACGCGCCGGGACTAGCTCCTACGAGCAGTACTTC. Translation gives CASRRAGTSSYEQYF.

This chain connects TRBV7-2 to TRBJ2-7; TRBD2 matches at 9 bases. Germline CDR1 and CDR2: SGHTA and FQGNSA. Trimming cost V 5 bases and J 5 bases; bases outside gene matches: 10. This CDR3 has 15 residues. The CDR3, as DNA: TGTGCCAGCAGCCCCCTCGGAAGCGGGAGGAACGAGCAGTACTTC. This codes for CASSPLGSGRNEQYF.

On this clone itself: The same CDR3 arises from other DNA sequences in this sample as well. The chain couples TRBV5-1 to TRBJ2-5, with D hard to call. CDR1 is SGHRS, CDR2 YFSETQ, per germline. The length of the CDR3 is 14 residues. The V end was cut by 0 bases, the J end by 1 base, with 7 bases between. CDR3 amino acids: CASSLGGVQETQYF. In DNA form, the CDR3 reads TGCGCCAGCAGCTTGGGTGGGGTCCAAGAGACCCAGTACTTC. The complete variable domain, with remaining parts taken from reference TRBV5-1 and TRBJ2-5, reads KAGVTQTPRYLIKTRGQQVTLSCSPISGHRSVSWYQQTPGQGLQFLFEYFSETQRNKGNFPGRFSGRQFSNSRSEMNVSTLELGDSALYLCASSLGGVQETQYFGPGTRLLVL.

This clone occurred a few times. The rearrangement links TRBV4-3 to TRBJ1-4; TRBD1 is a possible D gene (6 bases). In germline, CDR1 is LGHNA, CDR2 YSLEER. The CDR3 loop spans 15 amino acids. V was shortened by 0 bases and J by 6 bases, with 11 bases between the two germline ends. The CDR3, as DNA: TGCGCCAGCAGCCAAGACTCTGGGGGGCATGAAAAACTGTTTTTT. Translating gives CASSQDSGGHEKLFF.

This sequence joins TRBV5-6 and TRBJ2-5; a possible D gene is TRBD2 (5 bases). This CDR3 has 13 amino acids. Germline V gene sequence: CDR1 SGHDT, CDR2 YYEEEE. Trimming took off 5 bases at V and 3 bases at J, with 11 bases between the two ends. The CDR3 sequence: CASRRTGEETQYF. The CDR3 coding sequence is TGTGCCAGCAGGAGGACTGGAGAAGAGACCCAGTACTTC.

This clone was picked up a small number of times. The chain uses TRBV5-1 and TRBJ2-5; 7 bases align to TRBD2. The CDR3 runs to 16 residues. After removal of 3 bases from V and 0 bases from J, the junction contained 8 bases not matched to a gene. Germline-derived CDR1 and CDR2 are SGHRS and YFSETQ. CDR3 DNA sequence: TGCGCCAGCAGCTGGGCCGGGACTACCAACCAAGAGACCCAGTACTTC. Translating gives CASSWAGTTNQETQYF.

For the CDR3, the DNA is TGCGCCAGCAGCCAAGCAGGACTGCAAGAGACCCAGTACTTC. It translates to CASSQAGLQETQYF. This chain links TRBV4-1 with TRBJ2-5, with D possibly matching TRBD2 (5 bases). CDR3 length: 14 residues. Germline CDR1 is MGHRA and CDR2 is YSYEKL. The germline V and J ends were trimmed by 1 base and 2 bases, with 8 bases remaining between them.

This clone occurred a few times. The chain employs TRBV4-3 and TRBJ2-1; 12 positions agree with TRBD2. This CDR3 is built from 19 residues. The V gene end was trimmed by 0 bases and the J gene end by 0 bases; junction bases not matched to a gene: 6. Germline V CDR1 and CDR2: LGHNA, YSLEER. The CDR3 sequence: CASSQDLAGGFSSYNEQFF. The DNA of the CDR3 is TGCGCCAGCAGCCAAGACCTAGCGGGAGGGTTTAGCTCCTACAATGAGCAGTTCTTC.

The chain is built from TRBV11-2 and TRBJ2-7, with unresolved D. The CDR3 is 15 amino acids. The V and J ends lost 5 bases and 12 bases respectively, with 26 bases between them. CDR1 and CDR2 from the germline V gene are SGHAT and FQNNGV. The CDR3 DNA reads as TGTGCCAGCAGCCTTAACGTCCAGCTCATGACACCGCGGTACTTC. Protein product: CASSLNVQLMTPRYF. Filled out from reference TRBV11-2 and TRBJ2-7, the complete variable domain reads EAGVAQSPRYKIIEKRQSVAFWCNPISGHATLYWYQQILGQGPKLLIQFQNNGVVDDSQLPKDRFSAERLKGVDSTLKIQPAKLEDSAVYLCASSLNVQLMTPRYFGPGTRLTVT.

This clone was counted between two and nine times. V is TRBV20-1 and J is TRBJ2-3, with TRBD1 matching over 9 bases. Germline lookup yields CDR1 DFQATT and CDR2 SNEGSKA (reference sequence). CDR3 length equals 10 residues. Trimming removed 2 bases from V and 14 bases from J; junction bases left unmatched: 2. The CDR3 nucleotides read TGCAGTGCTAGACGGGACAGGGTGTATTTT. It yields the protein CSARRDRVYF.

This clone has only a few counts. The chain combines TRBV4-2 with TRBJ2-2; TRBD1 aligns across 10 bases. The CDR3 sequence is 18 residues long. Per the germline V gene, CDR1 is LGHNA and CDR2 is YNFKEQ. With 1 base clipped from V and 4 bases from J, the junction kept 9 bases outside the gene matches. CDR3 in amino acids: CASSQGGQGPSGTGELFF. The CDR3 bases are TGTGCCAGCAGCCAAGGGGGACAGGGGCCTTCGGGCACCGGGGAGCTGTTTTTT.

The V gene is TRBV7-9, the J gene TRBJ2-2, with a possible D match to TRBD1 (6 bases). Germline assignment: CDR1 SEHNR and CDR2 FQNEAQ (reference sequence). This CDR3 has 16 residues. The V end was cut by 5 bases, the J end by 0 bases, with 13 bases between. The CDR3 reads CASSPDRPANTGELFF. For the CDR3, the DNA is TGTGCCAGCAGCCCAGACAGGCCAGCGAACACCGGGGAGCTGTTTTTT.

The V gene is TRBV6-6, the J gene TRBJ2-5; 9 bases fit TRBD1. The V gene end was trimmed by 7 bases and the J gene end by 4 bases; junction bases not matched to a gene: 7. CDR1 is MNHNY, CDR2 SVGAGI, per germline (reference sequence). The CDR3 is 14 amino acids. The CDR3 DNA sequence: TGTGCCAGCAATCTGGACAGGGGACTAGAGACCCAGTACTTC. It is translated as CASNLDRGLETQYF.

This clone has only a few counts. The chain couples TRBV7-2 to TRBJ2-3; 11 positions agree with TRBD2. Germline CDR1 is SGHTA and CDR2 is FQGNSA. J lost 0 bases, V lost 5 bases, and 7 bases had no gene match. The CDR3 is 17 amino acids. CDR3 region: CASSTLRTSGSTDTQYF. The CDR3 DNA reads TGTGCCAGCAGCACATTACGGACTAGCGGGAGCACAGATACGCAGTATTTT. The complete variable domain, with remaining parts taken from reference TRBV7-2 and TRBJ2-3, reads GAGVSQSPSNKVTEKGKDVELRCDPISGHTALYWYRQSLGQGLEFLIYFQGNSAPDKSGLPSDRFSAERTGGSVSTLTIQRTQQEDSAVYLCASSTLRTSGSTDTQYFGPGTRLTVL.

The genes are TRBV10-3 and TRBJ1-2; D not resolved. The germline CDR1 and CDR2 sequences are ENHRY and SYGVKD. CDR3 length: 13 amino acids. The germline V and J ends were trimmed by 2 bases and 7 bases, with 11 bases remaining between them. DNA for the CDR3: TGTGCCATCAGTGAGAGTTTGTCTCTTGGCTACACCTTC. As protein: CAISESLSLGYTF.

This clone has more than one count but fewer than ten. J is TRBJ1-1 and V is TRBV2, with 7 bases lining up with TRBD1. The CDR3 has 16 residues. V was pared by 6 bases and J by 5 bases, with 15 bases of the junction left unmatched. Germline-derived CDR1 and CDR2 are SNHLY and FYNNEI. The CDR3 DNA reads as TGTGCCAGCAGGGACAACAGGAGACAGGGTATGACTGAAGCTTTCTTT. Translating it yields CASRDNRRQGMTEAFF. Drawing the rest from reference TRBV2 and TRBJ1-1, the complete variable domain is EPEVTQTPSHQVTQMGQEVILRCVPISNHLYFYWYRQILGQKVEFLVSFYNNEISEKSEIFDDQFSVERPDGSNFTLKIRSTKLEDSAMYFCASRDNRRQGMTEAFFGQGTRLTVV.

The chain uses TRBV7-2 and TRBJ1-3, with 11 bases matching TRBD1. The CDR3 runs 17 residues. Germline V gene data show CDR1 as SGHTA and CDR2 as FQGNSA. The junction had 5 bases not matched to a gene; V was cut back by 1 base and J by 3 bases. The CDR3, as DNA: TGTGCCAGCAGCTTAGTGGGGACAGGGGGAGATGGAAACACCATATATTTT. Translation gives CASSLVGTGGDGNTIYF.

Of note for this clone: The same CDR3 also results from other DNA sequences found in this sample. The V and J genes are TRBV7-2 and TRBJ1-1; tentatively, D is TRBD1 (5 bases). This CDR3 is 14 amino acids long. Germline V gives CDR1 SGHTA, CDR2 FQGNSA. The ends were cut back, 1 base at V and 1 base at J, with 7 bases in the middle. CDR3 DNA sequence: TGTGCCAGCAGCTTAGTTGGGGGGAACACTGAAGCTTTCTTT. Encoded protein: CASSLVGGNTEAFF. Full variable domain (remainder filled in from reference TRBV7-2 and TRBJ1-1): GAGVSQSPSNKVTEKGKDVELRCDPISGHTALYWYRQSLGQGLEFLIYFQGNSAPDKSGLPSDRFSAERTGGSVSTLTIQRTQQEDSAVYLCASSLVGGNTEAFFGQGTRLTVV.

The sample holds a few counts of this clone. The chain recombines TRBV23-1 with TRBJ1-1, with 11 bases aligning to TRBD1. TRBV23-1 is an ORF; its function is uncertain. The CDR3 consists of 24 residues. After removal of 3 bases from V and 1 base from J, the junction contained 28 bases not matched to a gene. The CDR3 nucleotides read TGCGCCAGCAGTCACAAAAGGAACGAAACCGCCGGACAGGGGGCTCGATCGGCGAACACTGAAGCTTTCTTT. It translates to CASSHKRNETAGQGARSANTEAFF.

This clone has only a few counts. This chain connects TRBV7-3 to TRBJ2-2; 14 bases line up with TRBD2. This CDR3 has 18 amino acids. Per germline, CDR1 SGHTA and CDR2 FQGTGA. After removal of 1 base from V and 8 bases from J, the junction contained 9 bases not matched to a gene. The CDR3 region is CASSLRRGLAGESGELFF. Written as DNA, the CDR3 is TGTGCCAGCAGCTTAAGAAGGGGACTAGCGGGAGAATCGGGGGAGCTGTTTTTT.

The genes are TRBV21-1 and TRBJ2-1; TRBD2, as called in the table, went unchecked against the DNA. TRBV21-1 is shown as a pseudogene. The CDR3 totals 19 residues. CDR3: CASSKERGPWTSGHNEQFF. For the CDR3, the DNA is TGTGCCAGCAGCAAAGAACGGGGTCCCTGGACTAGCGGACACAATGAGCAGTTCTTC.